The rows below give T cell receptor beta chains drawn from one sample of a study of T cell responses to AZD1222 COVID-19 vaccine. TCRdb's copy holds only in-frame clones and misses some; the assay was immunoSEQ multiplex PCR. The data show about 130,000 clones, with around 86% seen just once and 20% to 25% held by the top ten. The source was peripheral blood, collected on day 0 of AZD1222 vaccination. The receptors come from an adult in good health. Each CDR3 is given with its conserved first and last residue. D genes are given only for firm matches. The listing skips clone size in some rows; elsewhere it reads once, few, many or a size class.

V gene	clone size	D gene	J gene	CDR3 protein	CDR3 DNA
TRBV5-6	.	.	TRBJ2-5	CASSKGETQYF	TGTGCCAGCAGTAAAGGGGAGACCCAGTACTTC
TRBV11-1	.	TRBD2	TRBJ2-1	CASSLLRGTSYNEQFF	TGTGCCAGCAGCTTACTGCGGGGGACGTCCTACAATGAGCAGTTCTTC
TRBV28	.	.	TRBJ2-7	CASQGMSYEQYF	TGTGCCTCACAGGGTATGTCCTACGAGCAGTACTTC
TRBV4-3	.	.	TRBJ2-7	CASSQDRASEAYEQYF	TGCGCCAGCAGCCAAGATCGGGCCTCCGAAGCCTACGAGCAGTACTTC
TRBV28	.	.	TRBJ1-5	CASTTGGYQPQHF	TGTGCCAGCACCACTGGGGGCTATCAGCCCCAGCATTTT
TRBV7-2	few	.	TRBJ1-1	CASSFQGVNTEAFF	TGTGCCAGCAGCTTTCAGGGCGTGAACACTGAAGCTTTCTTT
TRBV7-9	.	.	TRBJ2-7	CASSPPSTSEQYF	TGTGCCAGCAGCCCCCCCTCAACAAGCGAGCAGTACTTC
TRBV27	.	.	TRBJ2-7	CATRVQGGHEQYF	TGTGCCACCCGGGTACAGGGAGGCCACGAGCAGTACTTC
TRBV7-7	.	TRBD1	TRBJ2-5	CASSLQHPGQGQETQYF	TGTGCTAGCAGCTTGCAACATCCGGGACAGGGGCAAGAGACCCAGTACTTC
TRBV9	.	.	TRBJ1-6	CASRPGGMDNSPLHF	TGTGCCAGCAGGCCAGGAGGGATGGATAATTCACCCCTCCACTTT
TRBV5-1	.	TRBD1	TRBJ2-7	CASSLRDRPYEQYF	TGCGCCAGCAGCCTCCGGGACAGACCCTACGAGCAGTACTTC
TRBV12-3/TRBV12-4	once	.	TRBJ2-5	CASSSGVRETQYF	TGTGCCAGCAGTTCAGGGGTGAGAGAGACCCAGTACTTC
TRBV19	.	.	TRBJ2-5	CASSTTGWQTQYF	TGTGCCAGTAGTACCACAGGGTGGCAGACCCAGTACTTC
TRBV6-2/TRBV6-3	.	.	TRBJ2-7	CASSKPRGGYEQYF	TGTGCCAGCAGCAAACCCCGGGGCGGTTACGAGCAGTACTTC
TRBV5-1	.	.	TRBJ1-1	CASSPAGGSNTEAFF	TGCGCCAGCAGCCCGGCGGGAGGGTCGAACACTGAAGCTTTCTTT
TRBV15	.	.	TRBJ2-3	CATSRDAAITSTDTQYF	TGTGCCACCAGCAGAGATGCAGCAATTACTAGCACAGATACGCAGTATTTT
TRBV3-1/TRBV3-2	.	TRBD1	TRBJ2-2	CASSQDPGTDTGELFF	TGTGCCAGCAGCCAAGACCCAGGGACAGACACCGGGGAGCTGTTTTTT
TRBV11-2	.	.	TRBJ1-2	CASSQVPYGYTF	TGTGCCAGCAGCCAAGTCCCCTATGGCTACACCTTC
TRBV12-5	once	.	TRBJ2-1	CASGEYNEQFF	TGTGCTAGTGGTGAATACAATGAGCAGTTCTTC
TRBV18	.	TRBD1	TRBJ2-7	CASSRGQGAGGPYEQYF	TGTGCCAGCTCACGAGGACAGGGGGCAGGGGGCCCCTACGAGCAGTACTTC
TRBV5-6	.	.	TRBJ2-5	CASSLLILRETQYF	TGTGCCAGCAGCTTGTTGATTCTGAGAGAGACCCAGTACTTC
TRBV28	.	.	TRBJ2-7	CASSLSRGAYEQYF	TGTGCCAGCAGTTTATCAAGGGGGGCCTACGAGCAGTACTTC
TRBV5-1	.	.	TRBJ1-1	CASSILDGNTEAFF	TGCGCCAGCAGCATTCTAGACGGGAACACTGAAGCTTTCTTT
TRBV2	once	.	TRBJ1-3	CASSSSYTGNTIYF	TGTGCCAGCAGTTCCTCCTACACCGGAAACACCATATATTTT
TRBV29-1	once	.	TRBJ1-2	CSVEEAGTF	TGCAGCGTTGAGGAGGCGGGAACCTTC
TRBV5-1	once	.	TRBJ2-7	CASSLDRGIRDPYEQYF	TGCGCCAGCAGCTTGGATAGGGGGATAAGGGACCCCTACGAGCAGTACTTC
TRBV18	.	.	TRBJ2-2	CASSPVTGELFF	TGTGCCAGCTCACCTGTCACCGGGGAGCTGTTTTTT